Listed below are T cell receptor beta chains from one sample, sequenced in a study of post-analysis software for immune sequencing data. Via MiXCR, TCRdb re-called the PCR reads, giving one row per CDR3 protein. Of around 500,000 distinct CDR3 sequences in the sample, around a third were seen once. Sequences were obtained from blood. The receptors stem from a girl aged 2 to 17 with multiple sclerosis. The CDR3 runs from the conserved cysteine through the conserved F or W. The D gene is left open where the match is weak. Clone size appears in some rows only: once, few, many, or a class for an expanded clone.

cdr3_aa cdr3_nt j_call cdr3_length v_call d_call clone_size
CSATPGQKPHEQFF TGCAGTGCAACGCCGGGCCAGAAACCGCATGAGCAGTTCTTC TRBJ2-1 14 TRBV20-1 - -
CASSLPGRPNEQFF TGTGCCAGCAGCTTGCCCGGGCGGCCAAATGAGCAGTTCTTC TRBJ2-1 14 TRBV5-5 - -
CASSPEVPWEDGYTF TGCGCCAGCAGCCCCGAGGTCCCGTGGGAAGATGGCTACACCTTC TRBJ1-2 15 TRBV5-1 - -
CSVGAGELFF TGCAGCGTTGGGGCCGGGGAGCTGTTTTTT TRBJ2-2 10 TRBV29-1 - many
CASSLAFQDPSGETQYF TGCGCCAGCAGCTTGGCCTTTCAGGACCCCTCGGGAGAGACCCAGTACTTC TRBJ2-5 17 TRBV5-1 - -
CATRQGGSNEQFF TGTGCCACCAGACAGGGAGGGAGCAATGAGCAGTTCTTC TRBJ2-1 13 TRBV24-1 - -
CASSLPPGLAQKETQYF TGTGCCAGCAGCCTGCCCCCGGGACTAGCCCAAAAAGAGACCCAGTACTTC TRBJ2-5 17 TRBV11-2 TRBD2 -
CASSFGGVADTQYF TGTGCCAGCAGCTTCGGCGGGGTAGCGGATACGCAGTATTTT TRBJ2-3 14 TRBV7-2 - -
CASSPTGLVGWNEQFF TGTGCCAGCAGCCCCACGGGACTAGTTGGATGGAATGAGCAGTTCTTC TRBJ2-1 16 TRBV7-8 TRBD2 once
CASTPRGVLSGNEKLFF TGCGCCAGTACCCCGAGAGGGGTTCTCTCCGGTAATGAAAAACTGTTTTTT TRBJ1-4 17 TRBV5-1 - -
CATSRDPGALLRNYGYTF TGTGCCACCAGCAGAGATCCAGGGGCCCTTCTAAGAAACTATGGCTACACCTTC TRBJ1-2 18 TRBV15 - few
CASSETDSNQPQHF TGTGCCAGCAGTGAAACGGATAGCAATCAGCCCCAGCATTTT TRBJ1-5 14 TRBV25-1 - -
CASGASGTLWGTDTQYF TGTGCTAGTGGTGCCTCCGGGACTCTTTGGGGCACAGATACGCAGTATTTT TRBJ2-3 17 TRBV12-5 - -
CAIKVGANTGELFF TGTGCCATCAAAGTTGGGGCGAACACCGGGGAGCTGTTTTTT TRBJ2-2 14 TRBV10-3 - -